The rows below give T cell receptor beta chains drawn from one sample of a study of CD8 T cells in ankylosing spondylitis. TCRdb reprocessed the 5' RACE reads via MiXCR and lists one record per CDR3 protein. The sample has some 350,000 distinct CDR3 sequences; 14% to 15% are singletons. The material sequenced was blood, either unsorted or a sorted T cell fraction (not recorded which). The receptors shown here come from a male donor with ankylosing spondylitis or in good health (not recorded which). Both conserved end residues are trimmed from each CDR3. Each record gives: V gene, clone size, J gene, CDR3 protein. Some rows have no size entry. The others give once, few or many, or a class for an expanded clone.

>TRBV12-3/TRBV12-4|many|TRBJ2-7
ASSPRAYEQY
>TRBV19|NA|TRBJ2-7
ASSNYRGSSYEQY
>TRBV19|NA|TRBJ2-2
ASIRETTGGGELF
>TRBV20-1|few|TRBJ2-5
SAVSGGAGETQY
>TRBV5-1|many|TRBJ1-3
ASSPQGYGNTIY
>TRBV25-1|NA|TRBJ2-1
ASSEFPGLATHEQF
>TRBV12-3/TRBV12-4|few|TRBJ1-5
ASGHSMKPQH
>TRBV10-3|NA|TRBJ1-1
AIRETGWTEAF
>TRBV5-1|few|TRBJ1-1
ASSPRQGSNTEAF
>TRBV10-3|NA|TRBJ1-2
AISDPTVYGYT
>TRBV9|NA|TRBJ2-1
ASSEQGGVYNEQF
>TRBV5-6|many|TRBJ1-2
ASSLVTEVFHGYT
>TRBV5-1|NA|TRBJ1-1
ASSLQVGNTEAF
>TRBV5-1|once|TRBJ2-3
ATGRGAEDTQY
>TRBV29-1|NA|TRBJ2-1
SVDAGPLVTEQF
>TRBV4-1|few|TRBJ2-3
ASSQEVAGVSDTQY
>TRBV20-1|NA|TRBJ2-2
SAQGGGTGELF
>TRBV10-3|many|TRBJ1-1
AISPGPDTEAF
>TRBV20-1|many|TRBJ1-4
SASSYGGEKLF
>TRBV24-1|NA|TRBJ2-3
ATSSGSRVPDTQY
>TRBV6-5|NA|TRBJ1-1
ASSYSSSGSTEAF
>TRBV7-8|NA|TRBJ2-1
ASSLGTRGYNEQF
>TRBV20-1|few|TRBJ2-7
SARQGPYEQY
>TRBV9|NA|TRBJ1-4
ASSLRTPQGRGEKLF
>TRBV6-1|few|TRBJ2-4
ASRDDSLAKNIQY
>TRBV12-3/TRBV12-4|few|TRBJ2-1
ASSSLAGVSWNEQF
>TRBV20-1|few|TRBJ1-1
SAFSAPVTEAF
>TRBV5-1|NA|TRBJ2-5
ASTATGGMETQY
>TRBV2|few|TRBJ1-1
AGGSDTEAF
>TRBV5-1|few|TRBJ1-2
ASTRDLKTHYGYT
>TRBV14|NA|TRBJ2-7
ASSRGGQGYRDEQY
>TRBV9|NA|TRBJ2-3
ASSVYSGGVAGGKTQY
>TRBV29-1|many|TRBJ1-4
SAAGQMGTNEKLF
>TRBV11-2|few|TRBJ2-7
ASSLDAGRSSYEQY